This T cell receptor beta chain was found in a study of CD8 T cells in Susac syndrome. Study results and caveats: The study recognized that the number of individuals in its TCR sequencing and HLA analysis was relatively small.

The V and J ends lost 2 bases and 0 bases respectively, with 11 bases between them. This CDR3 spans 15 amino acids. CDR1 and CDR2 (germline): MNHEY, SVGAGI. Sequencing of TCR beta, carried out with a high-throughput approach, was applied to CD8+ and CD4+ T cells from the blood. The sample holds one count of this clonotype. Its target is not known. An input of about 0.5 to 1 ug of RNA was subjected to reverse transcription using random hexamers. One entry per CDR3 protein results from TCRdb running MiXCR on the immunoSEQ multiplex PCR reads. The table records around 140,000 distinct CDR3 sequences, approximately 96% of them present only once.

This clonotype was obtained from a human donor with multiple sclerosis. Sequencing used CD4+ T cells from PBMCs. The rearrangement links TRBV6-5 to TRBJ2-7; D unclear. CDR3 loop: CASSYTQDRSYEQYF. The CDR3 DNA follows: TGTGCCAGCAGTTACACCCAGGACCGCTCCTACGAGCAGTACTTC.